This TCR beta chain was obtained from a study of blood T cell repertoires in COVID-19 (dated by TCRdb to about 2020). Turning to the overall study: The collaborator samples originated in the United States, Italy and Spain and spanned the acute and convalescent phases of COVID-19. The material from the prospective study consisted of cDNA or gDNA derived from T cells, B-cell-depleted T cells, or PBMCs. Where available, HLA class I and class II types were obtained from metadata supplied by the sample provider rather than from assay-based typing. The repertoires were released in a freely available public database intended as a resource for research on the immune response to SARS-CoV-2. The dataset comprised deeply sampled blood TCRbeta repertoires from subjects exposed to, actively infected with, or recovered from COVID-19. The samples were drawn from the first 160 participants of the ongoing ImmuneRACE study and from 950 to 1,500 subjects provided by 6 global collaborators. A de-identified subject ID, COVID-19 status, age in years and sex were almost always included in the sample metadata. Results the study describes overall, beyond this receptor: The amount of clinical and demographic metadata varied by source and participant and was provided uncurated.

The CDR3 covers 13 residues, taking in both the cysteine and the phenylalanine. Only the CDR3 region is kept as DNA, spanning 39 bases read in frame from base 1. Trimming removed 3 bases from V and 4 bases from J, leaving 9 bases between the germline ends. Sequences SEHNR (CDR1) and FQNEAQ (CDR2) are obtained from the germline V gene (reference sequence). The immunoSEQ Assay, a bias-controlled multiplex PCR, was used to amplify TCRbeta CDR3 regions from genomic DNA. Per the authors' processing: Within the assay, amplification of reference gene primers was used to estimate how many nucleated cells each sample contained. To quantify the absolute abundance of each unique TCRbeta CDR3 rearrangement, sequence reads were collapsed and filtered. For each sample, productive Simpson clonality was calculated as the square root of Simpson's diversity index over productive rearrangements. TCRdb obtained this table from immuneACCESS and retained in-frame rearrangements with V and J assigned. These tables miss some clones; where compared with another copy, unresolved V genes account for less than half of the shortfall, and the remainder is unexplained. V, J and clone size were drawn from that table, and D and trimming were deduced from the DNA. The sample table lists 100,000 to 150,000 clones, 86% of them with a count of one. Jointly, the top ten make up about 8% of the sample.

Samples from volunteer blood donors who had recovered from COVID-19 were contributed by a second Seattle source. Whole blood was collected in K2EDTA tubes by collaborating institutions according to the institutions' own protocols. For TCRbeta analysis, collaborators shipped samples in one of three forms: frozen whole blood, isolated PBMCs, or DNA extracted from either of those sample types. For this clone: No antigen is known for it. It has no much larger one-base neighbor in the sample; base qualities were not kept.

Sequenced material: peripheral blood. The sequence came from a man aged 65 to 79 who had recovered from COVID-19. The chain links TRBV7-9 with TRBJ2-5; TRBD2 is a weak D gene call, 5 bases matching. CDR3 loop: CASSFGGGETQYF. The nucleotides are TGTGCCAGCAGCTTTGGTGGAGGAGAGACCCAGTACTTC.